Listed below are T cell receptor beta chains from one sample, sequenced in a study of blood T cell repertoires in COVID-19. Clones were sequenced by immunoSEQ multiplex PCR, and TCRdb holds only the in-frame ones, with some missing. The sample consists of about 430,000 clones, nearly 90% of them appearing once. The sequencing input was PBMCs or T cells enriched from blood (not recorded which). Receptors originate from a woman between 18 and 29 years old who had been exposed to COVID-19. Each CDR3 is given with its conserved first and last residue. D genes are given only for firm matches. Rows give clone size only sometimes, using once, few, many, or a class for an expanded clone.

>-|-|TRBJ2-1|TRBV24-1
CATRQGNEQFF
TGTGCCACCAGACAGGGCAATGAGCAGTTCTTC
>-|TRBD1|TRBJ1-1|TRBV28
CASSLGDRATEAFF
TGTGCCAGCAGTTTGGGGGACAGGGCCACTGAAGCTTTCTTT
>-|TRBD1|TRBJ1-4|TRBV15
CATSMDGQGSANEKLFF
TGTGCCACCAGCATGGACGGACAGGGGTCTGCTAATGAAAAACTGTTTTTT
>once|TRBD1|TRBJ1-5|TRBV15
CATSRDKGASQPQHF
TGTGCCACCAGCAGAGATAAGGGGGCTTCCCAGCCCCAGCATTTT
>-|-|TRBJ2-1|TRBV7-8
CASSHAAPSSYNEQFF
TGTGCCAGCAGCCACGCCGCTCCTAGCTCCTACAATGAGCAGTTCTTC
>-|-|TRBJ2-3|TRBV4-2
CASSLQLARTDTQYF
TGTGCCAGCAGCCTCCAACTAGCTCGCACAGATACGCAGTATTTT
>-|-|TRBJ2-7|TRBV5-6
CASKLVGDYEQYF
TGTGCCAGCAAATTGGTAGGGGACTACGAGCAGTACTTC
>-|-|TRBJ2-2|TRBV5-1
CASSLDVVSTGELFF
TGCGCCAGCAGCTTGGATGTAGTAAGCACCGGGGAGCTGTTTTTT
>few|-|TRBJ1-1|TRBV6-1
CASSEDGQASSTEAFF
TGTGCCAGCAGTGAAGATGGTCAGGCTTCGAGCACTGAAGCTTTCTTT
>-|-|TRBJ2-7|TRBV9
CASSLSAGPTYEQYF
TGTGCCAGCAGCTTATCAGCGGGCCCCACCTACGAGCAGTACTTC
>-|-|TRBJ1-3|TRBV7-8
CASSPTLPGRNTIYF
TGTGCCAGCAGCCCTACGCTCCCAGGGAGAAACACCATATATTTT
>-|TRBD1|TRBJ2-7|TRBV29-1
CSGQGSSYEQYF
TGCAGCGGACAGGGGAGCTCCTACGAGCAGTACTTC
>-|-|TRBJ2-2|TRBV23-1
CAGGKGGERTGELFF
TGCGCCGGAGGAAAAGGGGGGGAACGCACCGGGGAGCTGTTTTTT
>few|-|TRBJ2-7|TRBV20-1
CSASQADYEQYF
TGCAGTGCTAGTCAGGCCGACTACGAGCAGTACTTC
>few|-|TRBJ2-3|TRBV28
CASSFPAGADTQYF
TGTGCCAGCAGTTTTCCTGCAGGGGCAGATACGCAGTATTTT
>-|-|TRBJ2-7|TRBV19
CASSTGTSYEQYF
TGTGCCAGTAGTACTGGGACATCCTACGAGCAGTACTTC
>-|TRBD2|TRBJ2-5|TRBV28
CASSLLPGGEETQYF
TGTGCCAGCAGTTTATTGCCCGGGGGGGAAGAGACCCAGTACTTC
>-|TRBD1|TRBJ2-7|TRBV5-5
CASSWPRQGAGEQYF
TGTGCCAGCAGCTGGCCGCGACAGGGGGCAGGAGAGCAGTACTTC
>-|TRBD1|TRBJ1-6|TRBV5-6
CASSLTGEGNSPLHF
TGTGCCAGCAGCTTGACAGGGGAAGGTAATTCACCCCTCCACTTT
>-|-|TRBJ1-1|TRBV4-1
CASTDLGGNTEAFF
TGCGCCAGCACCGACCTCGGCGGGAACACTGAAGCTTTCTTT
>-|-|TRBJ2-7|TRBV28
CASSAIQGRYEQYF
TGTGCCAGCAGTGCCATACAGGGTCGGTACGAGCAGTACTTC
>-|-|TRBJ2-3|TRBV5-1
CASSLRADTQYF
TGCGCCAGCAGCTTGCGGGCAGATACGCAGTATTTT
>once|TRBD2|TRBJ2-4|TRBV28
CASSLAGVAKNIQYF
TGTGCCAGCAGTCTAGCGGGGGTAGCCAAAAACATTCAGTACTTC
>-|-|TRBJ1-6|TRBV11-2
CASSLEGAGSLNSPLHF
TGTGCCAGCAGCTTAGAGGGGGCCGGGTCCTTAAATTCACCCCTCCACTTT
>once|-|TRBJ2-7|TRBV2
CASSTDRRGPYEQYF
TGTGCCAGCAGTACCGATCGGCGGGGCCCCTACGAGCAGTACTTC
>-|TRBD2|TRBJ2-7|TRBV3-1/TRBV3-2
CASSQPRAGVTPEQYF
TGTGCCAGCAGCCAACCTCGAGCGGGAGTTACTCCCGAGCAGTACTTC
>once|-|TRBJ1-6|TRBV7-2
CASSPGTVDSPLHF
TGTGCCAGCAGCCCCGGGACTGTGGATTCACCCCTCCACTTT
>-|TRBD2|TRBJ2-3|TRBV11-3
CASSLGRTSGTDTQYF
TGTGCCAGCAGCTTAGGACGGACTAGCGGCACAGATACGCAGTATTTT
>-|-|TRBJ1-1|TRBV12-3/TRBV12-4
CASSFLTNTEAFF
TGTGCCAGCAGTTTTTTAACTAACACTGAAGCTTTCTTT
>-|-|TRBJ1-2|TRBV28
CASSSGGNYGYTF
TGTGCCAGCAGTTCGGGAGGGAACTATGGCTACACCTTC
>-|-|TRBJ2-3|TRBV7-2
CASNLKTSTDTQYF
TGTGCCAGCAACCTTAAGACTAGCACAGATACGCAGTATTTT
>-|-|TRBJ1-2|TRBV28
CASSLRYGYTF
TGTGCCAGCAGTTTGCGCTACGGCTACACCTTC
>-|-|TRBJ2-7|TRBV9
CASSIGGEGYEQYF
TGTGCCAGCAGCATCGGCGGGGAAGGCTACGAGCAGTACTTC
>-|-|TRBJ2-3|TRBV10-2
CASKPEFADTQYF
TGCGCCAGCAAGCCTGAATTCGCAGATACGCAGTATTTT
>-|TRBD1|TRBJ2-7|TRBV14
CASSPRTGAYEQYF
TGTGCCAGCAGCCCTCGGACAGGGGCCTACGAGCAGTACTTC
>-|-|TRBJ1-5|TRBV9
CASSGGLNQPQHF
TGTGCCAGCAGCGGGGGACTCAATCAGCCCCAGCATTTT
>-|TRBD1|TRBJ2-7|TRBV5-1
CASSSGTGSYEQYF
TGCGCCAGCAGCAGCGGGACAGGGTCCTACGAGCAGTACTTC
>-|-|TRBJ2-3|TRBV15
CATQARGTDTQYF
TGTGCCACCCAGGCAAGGGGAACAGATACGCAGTATTTT
>-|TRBD1|TRBJ1-3|TRBV10-3
CAINGQGAGNTIYF
TGTGCCATCAATGGACAGGGGGCTGGAAACACCATATATTTT
>-|-|TRBJ2-7|TRBV5-6
CASSPGRTAAYEQYF
TGTGCCAGCAGCCCCGGAAGGACAGCGGCCTACGAGCAGTACTTC
>once|TRBD1|TRBJ1-1|TRBV3-1/TRBV3-2
CASSQPRTGISTEAFF
TGTGCCAGCAGCCAACCCCGGACAGGGATCTCCACTGAAGCTTTCTTT
>-|-|TRBJ1-4|TRBV4-2
CASSQGAKLFF
TGTGCCAGCAGTCAGGGCGCGAAACTGTTTTTT
>-|TRBD2|TRBJ2-2|TRBV9
CASSVGRSGGAPGELFF
TGTGCCAGCAGCGTAGGGAGAAGCGGGGGGGCTCCCGGGGAGCTGTTTTTT
>-|TRBD1|TRBJ1-6|TRBV5-4
CASSLGDRGHSPLHF
TGTGCCAGCAGCTTGGGGGACAGGGGACATTCACCCCTCCACTTT
>-|-|TRBJ1-2|TRBV7-9
CASSPGERDGYTF
TGTGCCAGCAGCCCGGGGGAGCGAGATGGCTACACCTTC